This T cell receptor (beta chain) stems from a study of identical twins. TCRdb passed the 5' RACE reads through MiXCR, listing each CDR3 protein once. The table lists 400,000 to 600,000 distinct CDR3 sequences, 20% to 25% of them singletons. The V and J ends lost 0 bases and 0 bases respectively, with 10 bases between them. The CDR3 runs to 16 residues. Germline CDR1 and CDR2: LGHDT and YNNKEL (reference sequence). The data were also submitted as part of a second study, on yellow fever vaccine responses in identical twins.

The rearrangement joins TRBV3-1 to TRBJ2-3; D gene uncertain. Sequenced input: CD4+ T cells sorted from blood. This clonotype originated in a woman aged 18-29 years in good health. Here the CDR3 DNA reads TGTGCCAGCAGCCAAGAGACCCGCCCAAGCACAGATACGCAGTATTTT. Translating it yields CASSQETRPSTDTQYF.